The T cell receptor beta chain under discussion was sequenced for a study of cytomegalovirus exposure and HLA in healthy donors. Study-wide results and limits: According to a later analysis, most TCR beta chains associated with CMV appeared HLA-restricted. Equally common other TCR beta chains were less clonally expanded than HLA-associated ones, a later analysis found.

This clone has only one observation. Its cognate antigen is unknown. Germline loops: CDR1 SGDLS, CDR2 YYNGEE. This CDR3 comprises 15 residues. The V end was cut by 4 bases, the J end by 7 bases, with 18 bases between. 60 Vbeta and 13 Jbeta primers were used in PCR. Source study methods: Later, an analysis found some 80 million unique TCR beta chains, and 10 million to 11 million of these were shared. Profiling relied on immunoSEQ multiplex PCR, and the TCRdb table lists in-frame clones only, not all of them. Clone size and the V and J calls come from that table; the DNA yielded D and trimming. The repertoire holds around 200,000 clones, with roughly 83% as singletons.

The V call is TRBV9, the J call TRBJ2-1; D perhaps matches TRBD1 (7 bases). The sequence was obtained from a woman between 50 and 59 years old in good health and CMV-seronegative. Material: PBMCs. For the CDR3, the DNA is TGTGCCAGCAGCCAGATCACAGGGGCGGGGAATGAGCAGTTCTTC. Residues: CASSQITGAGNEQFF.